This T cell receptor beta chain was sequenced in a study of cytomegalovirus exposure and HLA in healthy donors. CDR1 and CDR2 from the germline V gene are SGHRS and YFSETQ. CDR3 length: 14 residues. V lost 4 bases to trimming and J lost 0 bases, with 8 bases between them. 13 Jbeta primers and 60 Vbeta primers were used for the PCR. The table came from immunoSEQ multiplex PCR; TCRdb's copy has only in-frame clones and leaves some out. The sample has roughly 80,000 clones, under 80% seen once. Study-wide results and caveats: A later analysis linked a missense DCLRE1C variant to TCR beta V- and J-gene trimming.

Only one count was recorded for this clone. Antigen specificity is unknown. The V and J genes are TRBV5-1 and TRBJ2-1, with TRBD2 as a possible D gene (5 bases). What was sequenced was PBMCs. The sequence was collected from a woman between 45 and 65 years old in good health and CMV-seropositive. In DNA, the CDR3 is TGCGCCAGCAGCGGAGGTAGCTCCTACAATGAGCAGTTCTTC. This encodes CASSGGSSYNEQFF.